This T cell receptor beta chain was obtained from a study of cytotoxic CD8 clonotypes in ibrutinib-treated CLL. On the study more broadly: The study included under twelve relapsed/refractory and under 16 treatment-naive patients; 17 had IGHV unmutated disease. Average yields of roughly 260,000 productive templates and approximately 94,000 productive rearrangements characterized the samples.

The germline CDR1 and CDR2 sequences are SNHLY and FYNNEI. This CDR3 is built from 13 residues. V lost 11 bases, J lost 2 bases, and 15 bases lay in between. Measured with immunoSEQ multiplex PCR; TCRdb has only the in-frame clones, and not every one. The sample includes approximately 200,000 clones, around 72% seen only once; the top ten take about an eighth. This clone occurred a few times. The source of this sequence is a human donor with chronic lymphocytic leukemia. The sequencing used PBMCs, collected after 24 months of ibrutinib treatment. The genes are TRBV2 and TRBJ1-2; D not resolved. Here the CDR3 reads CAGGPDGNYGYTF. The DNA of the CDR3 is TGTGCCGGAGGGCCCGACGGGAACTATGGCTACACCTTC.